A single sample is the source of the 9 T cell receptor beta chains below, sequenced in a study of T cells expressing NK-cell markers. TCRdb reworked the 5' RACE reads into one entry per CDR3 protein, no DNA. The sample table includes 250,000 or so distinct CDR3 sequences. The sequencing sample was made of blood T cells: a sorted CD56 or NKG2C T cell subset, CD4+ or CD8+ T cells, or bulk PBMC T cells (not recorded which). These receptors came from a woman between 18 and 69 years old in good health.

The V gene is TRBV9, the J gene TRBJ2-5. In germline, CDR1 is SGDLS, CDR2 YYNGEE. The CDR3 is 15 residues long. This chain's CDR3 is CASSVGSNLKETQYF.

The CDR3 here is CSASRAGVDTQYF. This sequence joins TRBV20-1 and TRBJ2-3; TCRdb returns TRBD2, unconfirmable since there is no DNA. There are 13 residues in the CDR3. CDR1 and CDR2 from the germline V gene are DFQATT and SNEGSKA (reference sequence).

V usage is TRBV20-1 and J usage is TRBJ2-1; without DNA, the TCRdb call of TRBD2 cannot be checked. CDR1 and CDR2 (germline): DFQATT, SNEGSKA (reference sequence). The CDR3 covers 13 residues. The CDR3 loop is CSATGRGYNEQFF.

This chain connects TRBV24-1 to TRBJ1-1; lacking DNA, the TRBD1 call made by TCRdb goes unchecked. The CDR3 extends over 14 amino acids. Germline CDR1 reads KGHDR; CDR2 reads SFDVKD. The CDR3 is CATSRGRLNTEAFF.

The chain uses TRBV28 and TRBJ1-2. This CDR3 has 13 amino acids. Germline CDR1 is MDHEN and CDR2 is SYDVKM. This CDR3 is CASSPVLDYGYTF.

The genes are TRBV7-9 and TRBJ2-1; there is no DNA to check the TCRdb D call of TRBD1. The CDR3 runs to 17 residues. Germline CDR1 SEHNR, CDR2 FQNEAQ (reference sequence). This chain's CDR3 is CASSPNRGQGGYNEQFF.

The J gene is TRBJ2-3, the V gene TRBV12-3 or TRBV12-4; there is no DNA to check the TCRdb D call of TRBD1. This CDR3 comprises 14 residues. The CDR3 reads CASSPRARTDTQYF.

This chain links TRBV20-1 with TRBJ2-1; TCRdb names TRBD2, which stays unverified in the absence of DNA. CDR3 length: 16 amino acids. The germline gives CDR1 DFQATT, CDR2 SNEGSKA (reference sequence). The CDR3 protein is CSASSPAASSYNEQFF.

V gene TRBV3-1 combines with J gene TRBJ2-2; as DNA is missing, the TRBD1 call by TCRdb cannot be tested. Germline V lookup: CDR1 LGHDT, CDR2 YNNKEL (reference sequence). This CDR3 is 16 amino acids long. CDR3 residues: CASAGGPNWNTGELFF. The full variable domain, in which reference TRBV3-1 and TRBJ2-2 provide the parts outside the CDR3, is DTAVSQTPKYLVTQMGNDKSIKCEQNLGHDTMYWYKQDSKKFLKIMFSYNNKELIINETVPNRFSPKSPDKAHLNLHINSLELGDSAVYFCASAGGPNWNTGELFFGEGSRLTVL.